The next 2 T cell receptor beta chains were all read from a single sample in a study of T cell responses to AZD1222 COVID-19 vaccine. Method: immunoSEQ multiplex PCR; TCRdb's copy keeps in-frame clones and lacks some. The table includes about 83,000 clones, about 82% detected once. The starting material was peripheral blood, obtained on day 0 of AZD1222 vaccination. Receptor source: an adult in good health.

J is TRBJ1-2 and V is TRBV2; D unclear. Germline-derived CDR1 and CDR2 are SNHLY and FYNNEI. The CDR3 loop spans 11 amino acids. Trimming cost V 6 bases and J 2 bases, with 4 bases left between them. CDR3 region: CASRRNYGYTF. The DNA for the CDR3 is TGTGCCAGCAGACGGAACTATGGCTACACCTTC.

CDR3 amino acids: CAWKAGGFYGYTF. The CDR3 bases are TGTGCCTGGAAGGCAGGGGGCTTCTATGGCTACACCTTC. The V and J genes are TRBV30 and TRBJ1-2; 8 positions agree with TRBD1. The CDR3 covers 13 residues. With V trimmed by 4 bases and J by 4 bases, 5 bases remained unmatched. Germline V CDR1 and CDR2: GTSNPN, SVGIG (reference sequence). The entire variable domain, with the rest obtained from reference TRBV30 and TRBJ1-2, is as follows: SQTIHQWPATLVQPVGSPLSLECTVEGTSNPNLYWYRQAAGRGLQLLFYSVGIGQISSEVPQNLSASRPQDRQFILSSKKLLLSDSGFYLCAWKAGGFYGYTFGSGTRLTVV.